This T cell receptor (beta chain) appears in the sequencing data of a study of early T cells in non-severe SARS-CoV-2 infection. Study-wide background: The study sequenced bulk RNA from unsorted whole blood, with chains unpaired. Study outcomes and limitations: VDJdb-based annotation leaned toward anti-spike CD8 responses and missed private and CD4 specificities.

Each single cDNA molecule received a unique molecular identifier. One entry per CDR3 protein, called by TCRdb with MiXCR from the 5' RACE reads. Among about 83,000 distinct CDR3 sequences listed, 9% to 15% were seen once. A remark on this clonotype: Its target is not known.

The CDR3 covers 15 residues. V lost 0 bases to trimming and J lost 1 base, with 10 bases between them. In germline, CDR1 is SGDLS, CDR2 YYNGEE. The sequence came from an adult who was a healthcare worker with PCR-confirmed SARS-CoV-2 infection or an uninfected control (not recorded which). The chain has TRBV9 and TRBJ2-5; D assignment may be TRBD1 or TRBD2 (5 bases each). The sample taken for sequencing was whole blood. The CDR3 loop reads CASSVATGTQETQYF. The CDR3 region has the DNA TGTGCCAGCAGCGTAGCTACCGGGACCCAAGAGACCCAGTACTTC. Filled out from reference TRBV9 and TRBJ2-5, the complete variable domain reads DSGVTQTPKHLITATGQRVTLRCSPRSGDLSVYWYQQSLDQGLQFLIQYYNGEERAKGNILERFSAQQFPDLHSELNLSSLELGDSALYFCASSVATGTQETQYFGPGTRLLVL.